This TCR beta chain was found in a study of regulatory T cells in long-lasting Graves disease. Turning to the study itself: Those Graves' patients who were newly diagnosed had been on antithyroid drugs under 3 months.

This clonotype was detected many times. J lost 4 bases, V lost 6 bases, and 15 bases had no gene match. Germline V lookup: CDR1 LGHNT, CDR2 FRNRAP. This CDR3 region has 17 residues. Time point indicated: newly diagnosed GD, antithyroid drugs for less than 3 months. Making the TCR library involved RNA that had been extracted from PBMCs. To make TCR beta libraries, researchers used iRepertoire HTBI primers and Arm-PCR of CDR3 regions. MiXCR, run by TCRdb on the multiplex PCR reads, gives a single entry per CDR3 protein. There are 350,000 to 450,000 distinct CDR3 sequences in the sample; under 15% occur only once, and 15% to 20% lies in the top ten. These data also featured in a second study, about T cells in Graves' hyperthyroidism and ophthalmopathy.

Sequencing was performed on peripheral blood mononuclear cells (PBMCs), taken at new diagnosis, from a patient treated with antithyroid drugs. The receptor comes from a young woman with Graves disease. The genes are TRBV12-5 and TRBJ2-3, with TRBD2 identical over 8 bases. The DNA of the CDR3 is TGTGCTAGTGGCCCTGGGGGGGGCGGGAGGACGGCAGATACGCAGTATTTT. It translates to CASGPGGGGRTADTQYF.